The T cell receptor (beta chain) under discussion was sequenced for a study of cytomegalovirus exposure and HLA in healthy donors. Primers included in the PCR were 60 Vbeta and 13 Jbeta primers. Measured with immunoSEQ multiplex PCR; TCRdb has only the in-frame clones, and not every one. The table records about 130,000 clones, over 65% of them present only once. The table lists this clone with a count of one. The ends lost 3 bases at V and 8 bases at J; junction bases unmatched: 5. The CDR3 sequence is 14 residues long. Germline V gene sequence: CDR1 SNHLY, CDR2 FYNNEI. This chain uses TRBV2 with TRBJ2-1; 9 positions agree with TRBD2. This sequence originates from a man aged 40-49 years in good health and CMV-seronegative. Source material: PBMCs. The CDR3 DNA is TGTGCCAGCAGTGACGGCGGGGGGGCCGATGAGCAGTTCTTC. It codes for CASSDGGGADEQFF.